A selection of T cell receptor beta chains follows, all from one sample in a study of blood T cell repertoires in COVID-19. Clones were read by immunoSEQ multiplex PCR, and TCRdb kept only the in-frame ones, dropping some. The data hold 150,000 to 200,000 clones, with 88% observed a single time. Sequencing was performed on peripheral blood. These receptors originate from a middle-aged man with active or convalescent COVID-19. Both conserved end residues are part of each CDR3. Each record gives: D gene, J gene, clone size, V gene, CDR3 DNA, CDR3 protein. The D gene is left open where the match is weak. A clone size is listed for some rows: how often the clone was seen (once, few, many), or a class if it is expanded.

d_call: TRBD1; j_call: TRBJ2-1; clone_size: NA; v_call: TRBV2; cdr3_nt: TGTGCCAGCAGTCACCCGGGACAGGGGGCTCAGGAGCAGTTCTTC; cdr3_aa: CASSHPGQGAQEQFF
d_call: TRBD2; j_call: TRBJ2-1; clone_size: few; v_call: TRBV6-6; cdr3_nt: TGTGCCAGCCCACCCGGGGGGGGCTCCTACAATGAGCAGTTCTTC; cdr3_aa: CASPPGGGSYNEQFF
d_call: TRBD1; j_call: TRBJ1-2; clone_size: NA; v_call: TRBV6-5; cdr3_nt: TGTGCCAGCAGTTTGACAGGGATCGATGGCTACACCTTC; cdr3_aa: CASSLTGIDGYTF
d_call: TRBD1; j_call: TRBJ1-5; clone_size: NA; v_call: TRBV6-1; cdr3_nt: TGTGCCAGCAGTGACGACGGGGACAGCTGGAATCAGCCCCAGCATTTT; cdr3_aa: CASSDDGDSWNQPQHF
d_call: TRBD1; j_call: TRBJ2-3; clone_size: NA; v_call: TRBV29-1; cdr3_nt: TGCAGCGTGGGAGGACAGGGGTATACGCAGTATTTT; cdr3_aa: CSVGGQGYTQYF
d_call: TRBD2; j_call: TRBJ2-7; clone_size: NA; v_call: TRBV12-3/TRBV12-4; cdr3_nt: TGTGCCAGCAGCCCGACTAGCCTCGAGCAGTACTTC; cdr3_aa: CASSPTSLEQYF
d_call: TRBD2; j_call: TRBJ2-3; clone_size: NA; v_call: TRBV30; cdr3_nt: TGTGCCTGGAGTGTCGGCGGACTAGCGGGATTCGCAGATACGCAGTATTTT; cdr3_aa: CAWSVGGLAGFADTQYF
d_call: TRBD2; j_call: TRBJ2-3; clone_size: NA; v_call: TRBV7-2; cdr3_nt: TGTGCCAGCAGCTCACGGACTAGCGGGGGGGCAAAGACAGATACGCAGTATTTT; cdr3_aa: CASSSRTSGGAKTDTQYF
d_call: TRBD1; j_call: TRBJ1-2; clone_size: NA; v_call: TRBV29-1; cdr3_nt: TGCAGCGTTGACACGACAGGGGGTTATGGCTACACCTTC; cdr3_aa: CSVDTTGGYGYTF
d_call: TRBD2; j_call: TRBJ2-1; clone_size: NA; v_call: TRBV9; cdr3_nt: TGTGCCAGCAGCGTATCCCTAGGGGGGACTAGCGCGTACAATGAGCAGTTCTTC; cdr3_aa: CASSVSLGGTSAYNEQFF
d_call: NA; j_call: TRBJ1-4; clone_size: NA; v_call: TRBV7-9; cdr3_nt: TGTGCCAGCACCAATTCCAGGGAGGGGGGAGAAAAACTGTTTTTT; cdr3_aa: CASTNSREGGEKLFF
d_call: TRBD1; j_call: TRBJ1-6; clone_size: NA; v_call: TRBV7-8; cdr3_nt: TGTGCCAGCAGCGGACGACAGGGGCGCTATAATTCACCCCTCCACTTT; cdr3_aa: CASSGRQGRYNSPLHF
d_call: NA; j_call: TRBJ1-3; clone_size: NA; v_call: TRBV4-1; cdr3_nt: TGCGCCAGCAGCCAAGCTTTCCCCGCTAACTCTGGAAACACCATATATTTT; cdr3_aa: CASSQAFPANSGNTIYF
d_call: NA; j_call: TRBJ2-5; clone_size: NA; v_call: TRBV6-2/TRBV6-3; cdr3_nt: TGTGCCAGCAGTTACGGCAGTAAGCAAGAGACCCAGTACTTC; cdr3_aa: CASSYGSKQETQYF
d_call: TRBD1; j_call: TRBJ2-7; clone_size: once; v_call: TRBV6-5; cdr3_nt: TGTGCCAGCAGTTATTTGACAGGGGGTTCCTACGAGCAGTACTTC; cdr3_aa: CASSYLTGGSYEQYF
d_call: NA; j_call: TRBJ2-1; clone_size: NA; v_call: TRBV7-2; cdr3_nt: TGTGCCAGCAGCTTGAGGGCCCCCCCCAATGAGCAGTTCTTC; cdr3_aa: CASSLRAPPNEQFF
d_call: NA; j_call: TRBJ2-1; clone_size: NA; v_call: TRBV5-1; cdr3_nt: TGCGCCAGCAGTGGCAGACTTAACAATGGCGGCTACAATGAGCAGTTCTTC; cdr3_aa: CASSGRLNNGGYNEQFF
d_call: TRBD2; j_call: TRBJ2-1; clone_size: NA; v_call: TRBV7-2; cdr3_nt: TGTGCCAGCAGTTCCAGACTAGCGGGAGGGGCTGATGAGCAGTTCTTC; cdr3_aa: CASSSRLAGGADEQFF
d_call: NA; j_call: TRBJ1-2; clone_size: NA; v_call: TRBV6-6; cdr3_nt: TGTGCCAGCAGGGCAGGGCATGGCTACACCTTC; cdr3_aa: CASRAGHGYTF
d_call: NA; j_call: TRBJ1-1; clone_size: NA; v_call: TRBV28; cdr3_nt: TGTGCCAGCAGTCCGAACTACCACAGGAAGGGGGACACTGAAGCTTTCTTT; cdr3_aa: CASSPNYHRKGDTEAFF
d_call: TRBD1; j_call: TRBJ1-5; clone_size: NA; v_call: TRBV7-9; cdr3_nt: TGTGCCAGCAGCTTAGGACAGGGGATCAATCAGCCCCAGCATTTT; cdr3_aa: CASSLGQGINQPQHF
d_call: TRBD1; j_call: TRBJ2-4; clone_size: NA; v_call: TRBV9; cdr3_nt: TGTGCCAGCAGCGGCCAGGGGGCTTTCAAAAACATTCAGTACTTC; cdr3_aa: CASSGQGAFKNIQYF
d_call: TRBD1; j_call: TRBJ2-7; clone_size: NA; v_call: TRBV20-1; cdr3_nt: TGCAGTGCTTGGGACAGCTACGAGCAGTACTTC; cdr3_aa: CSAWDSYEQYF
d_call: TRBD2; j_call: TRBJ2-7; clone_size: NA; v_call: TRBV25-1; cdr3_nt: TGTGCCAGCATGGTAGCGGGAGGAGGTGACTACGAGCAGTACTTC; cdr3_aa: CASMVAGGGDYEQYF
d_call: NA; j_call: TRBJ1-4; clone_size: once; v_call: TRBV29-1; cdr3_nt: TGCAGCGCAACCCCCAGGGGAGGGGATGAAAAACTGTTTTTT; cdr3_aa: CSATPRGGDEKLFF
d_call: NA; j_call: TRBJ1-4; clone_size: few; v_call: TRBV6-6; cdr3_nt: TGTGCCAGCAGGGACAGCGCAAATGAAAAACTGTTTTTT; cdr3_aa: CASRDSANEKLFF
d_call: TRBD1; j_call: TRBJ2-4; clone_size: once; v_call: TRBV2; cdr3_nt: TGTGCCAGCAGTGGACAGGGGCGTACCAAAAACATTCAGTACTTC; cdr3_aa: CASSGQGRTKNIQYF
d_call: NA; j_call: TRBJ2-7; clone_size: NA; v_call: TRBV7-9; cdr3_nt: TGTGCCAGCAGCGCAACCGGGACTCCCATCCCCTACGAGCAGTACTTC; cdr3_aa: CASSATGTPIPYEQYF
d_call: NA; j_call: TRBJ1-2; clone_size: NA; v_call: TRBV6-5; cdr3_nt: TGTGCCAGCAGTTACAGCGCAGGGGCAGAGGTCTATGGCTACACCTTC; cdr3_aa: CASSYSAGAEVYGYTF
d_call: TRBD1; j_call: TRBJ1-5; clone_size: NA; v_call: TRBV5-6; cdr3_nt: TGTGCCAGCAGCCTAAACAGGGGTTTGAGCAATCAGCCCCAGCATTTT; cdr3_aa: CASSLNRGLSNQPQHF
d_call: TRBD2; j_call: TRBJ2-1; clone_size: NA; v_call: TRBV9; cdr3_nt: TGTGCCAGCAGCGTAGCCGGGGAGGGACATGAGCAGTTCTTC; cdr3_aa: CASSVAGEGHEQFF
d_call: TRBD2; j_call: TRBJ2-5; clone_size: NA; v_call: TRBV2; cdr3_nt: TGTGCCAGCAGTGAAGCGGCGGGCGGGGGCCAAGAGACCCAGTACTTC; cdr3_aa: CASSEAAGGGQETQYF
d_call: TRBD1; j_call: TRBJ1-1; clone_size: NA; v_call: TRBV19; cdr3_nt: TGTGCCAGTAGTATAGATCCCGTTTGGGACAGCGAAATGAACACTGAAGCTTTCTTT; cdr3_aa: CASSIDPVWDSEMNTEAFF
d_call: NA; j_call: TRBJ1-1; clone_size: NA; v_call: TRBV6-5; cdr3_nt: TGTGCCAGCCTTTTGGGCTGGGACACTGAAGCTTTCTTT; cdr3_aa: CASLLGWDTEAFF
d_call: TRBD1; j_call: TRBJ1-1; clone_size: once; v_call: TRBV6-5; cdr3_nt: TGTGCCAGCAGTTACTCTACAGGGGGCGTGAACACTGAAGCTTTCTTT; cdr3_aa: CASSYSTGGVNTEAFF
d_call: NA; j_call: TRBJ2-1; clone_size: NA; v_call: TRBV11-2; cdr3_nt: TGTGCCAGCAGCGCTCTGTCCGGTCGGGCCTACAATGAGCAGTTCTTC; cdr3_aa: CASSALSGRAYNEQFF
d_call: TRBD1; j_call: TRBJ1-1; clone_size: NA; v_call: TRBV7-9; cdr3_nt: TGTGCCAGCACCGAAAGTGGGGCAGGGGGCGTAGGCACTGAAGCTTTCTTT; cdr3_aa: CASTESGAGGVGTEAFF
d_call: TRBD2; j_call: TRBJ2-3; clone_size: NA; v_call: TRBV3-1/TRBV3-2; cdr3_nt: TGTGCCAGCAGCCAAGGGGACGGGGGGGATACGCAGTATTTT; cdr3_aa: CASSQGDGGDTQYF
d_call: TRBD2; j_call: TRBJ2-7; clone_size: NA; v_call: TRBV7-9; cdr3_nt: TGTGCCAGCAGCTTAGTTAGCGGGGGGGCCGAGCAGTACTTC; cdr3_aa: CASSLVSGGAEQYF
d_call: NA; j_call: TRBJ1-1; clone_size: NA; v_call: TRBV5-1; cdr3_nt: TGCGCCAGCAGCTTGGACCCCCGGGGCACTGAAGCTTTCTTT; cdr3_aa: CASSLDPRGTEAFF
d_call: NA; j_call: TRBJ1-4; clone_size: NA; v_call: TRBV28; cdr3_nt: TGTGCCAGCAGTTTGAGCAGGGTAGACGAAAAACTGTTTTTT; cdr3_aa: CASSLSRVDEKLFF
d_call: NA; j_call: TRBJ2-1; clone_size: NA; v_call: TRBV6-6; cdr3_nt: TGTGCCAGCAGTTACCCCCAGGGTCCTCACAATGAGCAGTTCTTC; cdr3_aa: CASSYPQGPHNEQFF
d_call: NA; j_call: TRBJ1-3; clone_size: NA; v_call: TRBV20-1; cdr3_nt: TGCAGTGCTAGTACAGAAGACTCTGGAAACACCATATATTTT; cdr3_aa: CSASTEDSGNTIYF
d_call: NA; j_call: TRBJ2-2; clone_size: NA; v_call: TRBV7-9; cdr3_nt: TGTGCCAGCAGCAGAAGGAGGGTTGACACCGGGGAGCTGTTTTTT; cdr3_aa: CASSRRRVDTGELFF
d_call: NA; j_call: TRBJ1-1; clone_size: NA; v_call: TRBV18; cdr3_nt: TGTGCCAGCTCTCAGGGTTTTGGTATGAACACTGAAGCTTTCTTT; cdr3_aa: CASSQGFGMNTEAFF
d_call: NA; j_call: TRBJ2-7; clone_size: few; v_call: TRBV3-1/TRBV3-2; cdr3_nt: TGTGCCAGCAGCCAAGCGAGAGCCGGGGGTGAGCAGTACTTC; cdr3_aa: CASSQARAGGEQYF
d_call: NA; j_call: TRBJ1-6; clone_size: NA; v_call: TRBV28; cdr3_nt: TGTGCCAGCAAGTTGGTCGGGGTAGGACTCGGGAATTCACCCCTCCACTTT; cdr3_aa: CASKLVGVGLGNSPLHF
d_call: NA; j_call: TRBJ1-2; clone_size: NA; v_call: TRBV7-2; cdr3_nt: TGTGCCAGCAGCCTAACCGACGGGGTGGGTGGCTACACCTTC; cdr3_aa: CASSLTDGVGGYTF
d_call: NA; j_call: TRBJ2-1; clone_size: NA; v_call: TRBV12-3/TRBV12-4; cdr3_nt: TGTGCCAGCAGTTTTAGCGAGGTTGAGCAGTTCTTC; cdr3_aa: CASSFSEVEQFF
d_call: TRBD1; j_call: TRBJ1-6; clone_size: NA; v_call: TRBV27; cdr3_nt: TGTGCCAGCACCCGCCGGACAGGGTCCCCCGCTGCCCTCCACTTT; cdr3_aa: CASTRRTGSPAALHF
d_call: TRBD2; j_call: TRBJ2-5; clone_size: NA; v_call: TRBV4-2; cdr3_nt: TGTGCCAGCAGCCAAGCAGCGGGGGTTGAAGAGACCCAGTACTTC; cdr3_aa: CASSQAAGVEETQYF
d_call: NA; j_call: TRBJ1-1; clone_size: NA; v_call: TRBV7-9; cdr3_nt: TGTGCCAGCAGCATGGGACCGGGAGTCACTGAAGCTTTCTTT; cdr3_aa: CASSMGPGVTEAFF
d_call: NA; j_call: TRBJ1-5; clone_size: NA; v_call: TRBV3-1/TRBV3-2; cdr3_nt: TGTGCCAGCAGCCAAGATACGGGGAATCAGCCCCAGCATTTT; cdr3_aa: CASSQDTGNQPQHF
d_call: NA; j_call: TRBJ1-6; clone_size: NA; v_call: TRBV27; cdr3_nt: TGTGCCAGCAACCCTCTGGGCCCCAATTCACCCCTCCACTTT; cdr3_aa: CASNPLGPNSPLHF
d_call: TRBD1; j_call: TRBJ1-5; clone_size: NA; v_call: TRBV29-1; cdr3_nt: TGCAGCGTTAGGACAGGGCTGAATCAGCCCCAGCATTTT; cdr3_aa: CSVRTGLNQPQHF
d_call: TRBD1; j_call: TRBJ1-4; clone_size: NA; v_call: TRBV19; cdr3_nt: TGTGCCAGTAGTGACCGGACAGGGCGGGTTGAAAAACTGTTTTTT; cdr3_aa: CASSDRTGRVEKLFF
d_call: TRBD1; j_call: TRBJ2-2; clone_size: NA; v_call: TRBV13; cdr3_nt: TGTGCCAGCAGCTCGGGACAGCAAAACACCGGGGAGCTGTTTTTT; cdr3_aa: CASSSGQQNTGELFF
d_call: NA; j_call: TRBJ1-1; clone_size: NA; v_call: TRBV9; cdr3_nt: TGTGCCAGCAGCGTAGTTTCCGGACAAACCGAAGCTTTCTTT; cdr3_aa: CASSVVSGQTEAFF
d_call: NA; j_call: TRBJ1-2; clone_size: NA; v_call: TRBV25-1; cdr3_nt: TGTGCCAGCAGTGCTCCGCAGGGGCTTAACTATGGCTACACCTTC; cdr3_aa: CASSAPQGLNYGYTF
d_call: NA; j_call: TRBJ2-1; clone_size: NA; v_call: TRBV7-3; cdr3_nt: TGTGCCAGCAGCTTAATGCGGGGCTACAATGAGCAGTTCTTC; cdr3_aa: CASSLMRGYNEQFF